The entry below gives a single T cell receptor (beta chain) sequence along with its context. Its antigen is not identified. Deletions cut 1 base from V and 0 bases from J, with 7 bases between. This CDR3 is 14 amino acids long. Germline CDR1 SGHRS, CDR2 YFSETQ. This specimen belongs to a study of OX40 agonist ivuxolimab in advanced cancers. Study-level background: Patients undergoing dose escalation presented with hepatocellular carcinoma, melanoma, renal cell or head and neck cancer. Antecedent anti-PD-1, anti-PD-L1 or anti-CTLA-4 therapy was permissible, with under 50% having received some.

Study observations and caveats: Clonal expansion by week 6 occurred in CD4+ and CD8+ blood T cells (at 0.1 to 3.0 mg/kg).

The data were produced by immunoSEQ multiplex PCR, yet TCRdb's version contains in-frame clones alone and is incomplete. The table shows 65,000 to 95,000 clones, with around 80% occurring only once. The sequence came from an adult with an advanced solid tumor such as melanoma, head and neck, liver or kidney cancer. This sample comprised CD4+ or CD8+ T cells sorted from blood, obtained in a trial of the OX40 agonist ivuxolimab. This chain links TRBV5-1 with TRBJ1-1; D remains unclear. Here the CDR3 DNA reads TGCGCCAGCAGCTTGTACCAGGTGAACACTGAAGCTTTCTTT. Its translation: CASSLYQVNTEAFF.